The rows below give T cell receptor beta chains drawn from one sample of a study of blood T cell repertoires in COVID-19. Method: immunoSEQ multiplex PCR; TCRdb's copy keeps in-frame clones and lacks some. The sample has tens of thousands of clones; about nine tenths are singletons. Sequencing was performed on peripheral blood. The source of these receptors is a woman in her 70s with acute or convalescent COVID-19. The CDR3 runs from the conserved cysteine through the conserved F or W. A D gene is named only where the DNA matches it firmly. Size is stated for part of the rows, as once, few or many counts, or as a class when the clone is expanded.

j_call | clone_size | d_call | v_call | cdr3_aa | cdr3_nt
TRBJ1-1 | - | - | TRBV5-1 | CASSGGRSGDTEAFF | TGCGCCAGCAGCGGAGGACGCTCGGGGGACACTGAAGCTTTCTTT
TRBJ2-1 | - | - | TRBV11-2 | CASSSFRTSYNEQFF | TGTGCCAGCAGTTCATTCCGGACAAGCTACAATGAGCAGTTCTTC
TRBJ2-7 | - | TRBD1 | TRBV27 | CASSPQGTLSSYEQYF | TGTGCCAGCAGTCCACAGGGGACCCTAAGCTCCTACGAGCAGTACTTC
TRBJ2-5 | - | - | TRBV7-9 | CASSLIQVWETQYF | TGTGCCAGCAGCTTGATACAAGTATGGGAGACCCAGTACTTC
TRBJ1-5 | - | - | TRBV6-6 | CASSYSGGGGQPQHF | TGTGCCAGCAGTTACTCCGGGGGGGGAGGGCAGCCCCAGCATTTT
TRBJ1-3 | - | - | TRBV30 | CAWSVPPEFGNTIYF | TGTGCCTGGAGTGTACCCCCAGAATTTGGAAACACCATATATTTT
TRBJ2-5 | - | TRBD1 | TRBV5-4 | CASSVGQRTRETQYF | TGTGCCAGCAGCGTGGGACAGAGAACGAGGGAGACCCAGTACTTC
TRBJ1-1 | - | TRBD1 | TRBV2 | CASSEQAGGSNTEAFF | TGTGCCAGCAGTGAACAGGCAGGGGGGTCGAACACTGAAGCTTTCTTT
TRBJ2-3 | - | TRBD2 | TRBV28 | CASYTGGDTQYF | TGTGCCAGCTATACGGGGGGAGATACGCAGTATTTT
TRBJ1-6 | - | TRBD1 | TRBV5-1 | CASSLRTGYNSPLHF | TGCGCCAGCAGCTTGAGGACAGGGTATAATTCACCCCTCCACTTT
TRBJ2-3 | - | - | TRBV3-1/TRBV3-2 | CASSQALDTQYF | TGTGCCAGCAGCCAAGCCCTGGATACGCAGTATTTT
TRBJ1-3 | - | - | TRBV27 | CASSKQGPGNTIYF | TGTGCCAGCAGCAAACAGGGCCCGGGAAACACCATATATTTT
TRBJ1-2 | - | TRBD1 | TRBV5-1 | CASSLDGTANYGYTF | TGCGCCAGCAGCTTGGATGGGACAGCTAACTATGGCTACACCTTC
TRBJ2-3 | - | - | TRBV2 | CASGFTGMTDTQYF | TGTGCCAGCGGCTTTACAGGGATGACAGATACGCAGTATTTT
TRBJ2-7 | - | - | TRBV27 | CASAWAGTNYEQYF | TGTGCCAGCGCCTGGGCAGGGACAAACTACGAGCAGTACTTC
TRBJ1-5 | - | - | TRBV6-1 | CASSENRSNQPQHF | TGTGCCAGCAGTGAAAACAGGAGCAATCAGCCCCAGCATTTT
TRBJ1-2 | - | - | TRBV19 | CASSIESGGNYGYTF | TGTGCCAGTAGTATAGAGTCGGGGGGCAACTATGGCTACACCTTC
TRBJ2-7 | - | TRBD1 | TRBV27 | CASRAGTGGGYEQYF | TGTGCCAGCAGGGCCGGGACAGGGGGCGGCTACGAGCAGTACTTC
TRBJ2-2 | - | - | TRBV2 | CASSEVGVGTGELFF | TGTGCCAGCAGTGAAGTAGGGGTGGGAACCGGGGAGCTGTTTTTT
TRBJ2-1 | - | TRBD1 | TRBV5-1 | CASSLGTGNNEQFF | TGCGCCAGCAGCTTGGGGACAGGGAATAATGAGCAGTTCTTC
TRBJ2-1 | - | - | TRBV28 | CASSFHGTLRKFF | TGTGCCAGCAGTTTCCACGGGACACTAAGGAAGTTCTTC
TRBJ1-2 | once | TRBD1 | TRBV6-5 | CASRFTGARTGYTF | TGTGCCAGCAGGTTTACAGGGGCCCGGACGGGCTACACCTTC